Given below is one T cell receptor (beta chain) in context. The length of the CDR3 is 16 residues. Germline V gene data show CDR1 as MNHEY and CDR2 as SMNVEV (reference sequence). V lost 2 bases to trimming and J lost 4 bases; unmatched junction nucleotides: 7. This record comes from a study of cytomegalovirus exposure and HLA in healthy donors. The PCR employed 60 Vbeta primers together with 13 Jbeta primers. Libraries were prepared by immunoSEQ multiplex PCR; TCRdb keeps only in-frame clonotypes and omits some of them. The table counts 110,000 to 150,000 clones; about 2.2% lies in the top ten. Sequencing was carried out using PBMCs. The TCR was taken from a woman between 18 and 30 years old in good health and CMV-seronegative. The chain couples TRBV27 to TRBJ2-1; 8 nucleotides line up with TRBD1. The CDR3 reads CASSLTPGQGYNEQFF. Here the CDR3 DNA reads TGTGCCAGCAGTTTAACACCTGGACAGGGATACAATGAGCAGTTCTTC.